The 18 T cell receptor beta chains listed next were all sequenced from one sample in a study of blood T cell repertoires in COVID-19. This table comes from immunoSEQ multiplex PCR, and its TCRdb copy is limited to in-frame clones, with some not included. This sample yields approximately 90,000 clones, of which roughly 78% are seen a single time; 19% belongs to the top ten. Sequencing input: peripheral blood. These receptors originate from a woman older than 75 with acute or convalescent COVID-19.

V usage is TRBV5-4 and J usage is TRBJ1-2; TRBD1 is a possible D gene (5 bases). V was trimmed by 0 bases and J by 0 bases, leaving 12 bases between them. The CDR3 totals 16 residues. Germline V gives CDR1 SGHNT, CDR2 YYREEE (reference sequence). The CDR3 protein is CASSLASGLSNYGYTF. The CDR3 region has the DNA TGTGCCAGCAGCTTGGCTTCAGGGCTCTCTAACTATGGCTACACCTTC.

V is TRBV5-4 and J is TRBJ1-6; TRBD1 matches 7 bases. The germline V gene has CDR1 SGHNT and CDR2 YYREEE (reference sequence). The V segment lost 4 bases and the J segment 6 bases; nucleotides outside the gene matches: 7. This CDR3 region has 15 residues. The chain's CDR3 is CASSPPTGSNSPLHF. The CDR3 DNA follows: TGTGCCAGCAGCCCGCCGACAGGGTCTAATTCACCCCTCCACTTT.

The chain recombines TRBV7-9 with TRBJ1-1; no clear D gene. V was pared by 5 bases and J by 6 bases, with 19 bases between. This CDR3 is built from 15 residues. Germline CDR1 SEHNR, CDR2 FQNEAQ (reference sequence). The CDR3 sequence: CASSKNSPRGSEAFF. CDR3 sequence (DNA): TGTGCCAGCAGCAAGAACTCACCCAGAGGTTCTGAAGCTTTCTTT. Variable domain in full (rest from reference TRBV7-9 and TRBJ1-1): DTGVSQNPRHKITKRGQNVTFRCDPISEHNRLYWYRQTLGQGPEFLTYFQNEAQLEKSRLLSDRFSAERPKGSFSTLEIQRTEQGDSAMYLCASSKNSPRGSEAFFGQGTRLTVV.

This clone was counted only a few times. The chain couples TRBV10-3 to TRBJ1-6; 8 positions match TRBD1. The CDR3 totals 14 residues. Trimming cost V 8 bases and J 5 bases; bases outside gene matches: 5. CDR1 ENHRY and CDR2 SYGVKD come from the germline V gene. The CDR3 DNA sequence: TGTGCCATCGATAGGACAGGGAATAATTCACCCCTCCACTTT. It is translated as CAIDRTGNNSPLHF.

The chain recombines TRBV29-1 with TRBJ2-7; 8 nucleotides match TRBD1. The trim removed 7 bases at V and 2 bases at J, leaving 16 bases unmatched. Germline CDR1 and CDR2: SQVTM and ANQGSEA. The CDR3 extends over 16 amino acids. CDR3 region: CSAPGPGTGKPYEQYF. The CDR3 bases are TGCAGCGCCCCCGGCCCAGGGACAGGCAAACCCTACGAGCAGTACTTC.

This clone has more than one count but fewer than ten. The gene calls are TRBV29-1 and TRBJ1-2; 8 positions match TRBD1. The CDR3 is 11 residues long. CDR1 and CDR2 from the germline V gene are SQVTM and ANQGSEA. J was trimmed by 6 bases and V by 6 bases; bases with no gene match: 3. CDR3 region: CSVLQGDGYTF. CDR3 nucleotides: TGCAGCGTCCTACAGGGGGATGGCTACACCTTC.

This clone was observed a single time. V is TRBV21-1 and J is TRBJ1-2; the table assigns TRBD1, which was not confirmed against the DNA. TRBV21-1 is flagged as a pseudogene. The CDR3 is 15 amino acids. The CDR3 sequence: CASSKVSRARHGYTF. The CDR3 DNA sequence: TGTGCCAGCAGCAAAGTGAGCAGGGCTCGTCATGGCTACACCTTC.

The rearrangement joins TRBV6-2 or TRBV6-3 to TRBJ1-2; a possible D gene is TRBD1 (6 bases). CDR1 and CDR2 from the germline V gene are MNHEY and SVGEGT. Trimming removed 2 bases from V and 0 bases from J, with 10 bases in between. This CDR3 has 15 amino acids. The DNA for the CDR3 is TGTGCCAGCAGTTACCGGGGGGGCGCTAACTATGGCTACACCTTC. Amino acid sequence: CASSYRGGANYGYTF.

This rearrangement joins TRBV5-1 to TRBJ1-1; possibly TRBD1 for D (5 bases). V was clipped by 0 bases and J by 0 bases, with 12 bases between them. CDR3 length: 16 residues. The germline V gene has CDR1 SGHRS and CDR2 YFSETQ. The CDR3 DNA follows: TGCGCCAGCAGCTTGGACGCGGGGGGGGTGAACACTGAAGCTTTCTTT. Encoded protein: CASSLDAGGVNTEAFF.

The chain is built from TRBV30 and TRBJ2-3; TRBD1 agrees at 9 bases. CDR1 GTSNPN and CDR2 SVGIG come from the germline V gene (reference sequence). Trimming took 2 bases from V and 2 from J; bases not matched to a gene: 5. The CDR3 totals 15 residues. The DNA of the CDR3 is TGTGCCTGGAGTATGGACAGGGGTCCCACAGATACGCAGTATTTT. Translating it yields CAWSMDRGPTDTQYF.

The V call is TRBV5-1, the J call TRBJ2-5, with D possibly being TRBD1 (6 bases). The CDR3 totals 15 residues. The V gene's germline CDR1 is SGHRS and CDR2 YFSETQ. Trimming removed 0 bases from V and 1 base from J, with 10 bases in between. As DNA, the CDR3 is TGCGCCAGCAGCTTGGAGAGGGGGTTCCAAGAGACCCAGTACTTC. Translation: CASSLERGFQETQYF.

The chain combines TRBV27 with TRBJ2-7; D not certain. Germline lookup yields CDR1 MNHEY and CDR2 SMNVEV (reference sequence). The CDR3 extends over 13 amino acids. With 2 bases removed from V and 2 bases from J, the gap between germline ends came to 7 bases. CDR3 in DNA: TGTGCCAGCAGTTTAAAAGCCCCCTACGAGCAGTACTTC. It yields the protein CASSLKAPYEQYF.

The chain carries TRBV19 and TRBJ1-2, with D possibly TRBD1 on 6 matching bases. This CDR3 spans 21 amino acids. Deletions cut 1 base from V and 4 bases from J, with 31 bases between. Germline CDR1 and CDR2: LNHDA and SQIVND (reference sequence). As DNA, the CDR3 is TGTGCCAGTAGTATAGGGACAGCACCGGGGGGGAAGTCGGGAGCACTCTATGGCTACACCTTC. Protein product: CASSIGTAPGGKSGALYGYTF.

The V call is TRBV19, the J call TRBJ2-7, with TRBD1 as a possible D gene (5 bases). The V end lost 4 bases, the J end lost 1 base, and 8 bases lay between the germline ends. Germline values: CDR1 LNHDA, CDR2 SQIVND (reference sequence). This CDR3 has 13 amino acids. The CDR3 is CASSTRVSYEQYF. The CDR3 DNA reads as TGTGCCAGTAGTACCAGGGTTTCCTACGAGCAGTACTTC.

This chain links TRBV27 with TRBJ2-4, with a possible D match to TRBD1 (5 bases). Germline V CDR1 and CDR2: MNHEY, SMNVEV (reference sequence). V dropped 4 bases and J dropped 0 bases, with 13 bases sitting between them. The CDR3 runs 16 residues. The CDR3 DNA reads TGTGCCAGCAGTTCTAGATCGACAGTAGCCAAAAACATTCAGTACTTC. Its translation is CASSSRSTVAKNIQYF.

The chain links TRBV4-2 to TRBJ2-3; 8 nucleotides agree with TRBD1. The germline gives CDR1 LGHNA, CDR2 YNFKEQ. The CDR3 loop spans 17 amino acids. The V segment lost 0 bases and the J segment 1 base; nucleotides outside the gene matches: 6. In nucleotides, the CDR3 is TGTGCCAGCAGCCAAGAAGGGACAGGCACCCGCACAGATACGCAGTATTTT. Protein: CASSQEGTGTRTDTQYF.

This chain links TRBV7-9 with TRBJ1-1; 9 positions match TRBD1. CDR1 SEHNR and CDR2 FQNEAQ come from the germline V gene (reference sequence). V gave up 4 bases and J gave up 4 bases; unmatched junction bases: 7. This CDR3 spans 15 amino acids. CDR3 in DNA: TGTGCCAGCAGCTCCCCGGACAGGGGAAGCACTGAAGCTTTCTTT. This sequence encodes CASSSPDRGSTEAFF.

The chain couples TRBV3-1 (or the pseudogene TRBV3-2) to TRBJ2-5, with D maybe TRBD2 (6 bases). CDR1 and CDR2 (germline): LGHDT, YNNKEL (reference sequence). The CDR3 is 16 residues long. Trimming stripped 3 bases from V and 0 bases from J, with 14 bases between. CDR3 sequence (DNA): TGTGCCAGCAGCCACCAGTTCCGGGACTACCAAGAGACCCAGTACTTC. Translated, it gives CASSHQFRDYQETQYF.